This record covers a single TCR beta chain. The record originates from a study of control samples from healthy donors and cancer patients. Per germline, CDR1 SEHNR and CDR2 FQNEAQ (reference sequence). The CDR3 runs 14 residues. V gave up 4 bases and J gave up 2 bases, with 12 bases separating them. The repertoire was sequenced with immunoSEQ multiplex PCR; TCRdb's copy has only in-frame clones and lacks some. The sample consists of 190,000 or so clones, roughly 93% of them appearing once. Sequencing was performed on blood. V usage is TRBV7-9 and J usage is TRBJ2-7; possibly TRBD1 for D (6 bases). The receptor was isolated from a man aged 18-30 years in good health. The chain's CDR3 is CASSSRQVPYEQYF. The CDR3 nucleotides are TGTGCCAGCAGCTCCCGACAGGTACCCTACGAGCAGTACTTC.